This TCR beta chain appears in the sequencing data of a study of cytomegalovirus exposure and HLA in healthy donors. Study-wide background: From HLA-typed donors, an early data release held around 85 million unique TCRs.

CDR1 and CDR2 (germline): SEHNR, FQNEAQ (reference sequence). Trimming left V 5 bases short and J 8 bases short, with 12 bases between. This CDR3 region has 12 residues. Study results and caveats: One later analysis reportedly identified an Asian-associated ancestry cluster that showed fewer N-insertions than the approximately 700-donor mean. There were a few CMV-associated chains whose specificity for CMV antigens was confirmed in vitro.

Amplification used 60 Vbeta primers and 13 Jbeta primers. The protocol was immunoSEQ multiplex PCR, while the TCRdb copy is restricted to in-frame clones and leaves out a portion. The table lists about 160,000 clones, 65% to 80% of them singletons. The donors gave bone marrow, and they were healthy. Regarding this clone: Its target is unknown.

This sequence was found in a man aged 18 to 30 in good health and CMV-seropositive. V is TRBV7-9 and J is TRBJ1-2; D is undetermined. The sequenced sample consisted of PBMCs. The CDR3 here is CASSATDSGYTF. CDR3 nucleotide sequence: TGTGCCAGCAGCGCCACAGATTCCGGCTACACCTTC.